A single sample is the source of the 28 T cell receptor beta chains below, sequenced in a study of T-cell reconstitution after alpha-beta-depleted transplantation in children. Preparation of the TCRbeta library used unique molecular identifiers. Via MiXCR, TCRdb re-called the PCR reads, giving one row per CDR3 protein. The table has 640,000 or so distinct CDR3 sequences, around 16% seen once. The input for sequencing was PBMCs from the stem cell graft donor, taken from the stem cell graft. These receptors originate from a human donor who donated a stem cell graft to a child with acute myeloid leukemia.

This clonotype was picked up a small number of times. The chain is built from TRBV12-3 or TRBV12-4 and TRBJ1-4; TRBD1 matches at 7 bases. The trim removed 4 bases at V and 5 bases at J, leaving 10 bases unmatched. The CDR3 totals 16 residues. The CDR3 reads CASSSPDEGANEKLFF. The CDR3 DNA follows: TGTGCCAGCAGTTCCCCAGACGAGGGGGCAAATGAAAAACTGTTTTTT.

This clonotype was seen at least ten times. CDR3: CSARSGTGVFETQYF. The CDR3 nucleotides are TGCAGTGCTAGATCCGGGACAGGGGTTTTCGAGACCCAGTACTTC. This chain links TRBV20-1 with TRBJ2-5, with 10 positions matching TRBD1. The CDR3 totals 15 residues. The junction had 8 bases not matched to a gene; V was cut back by 2 bases and J by 5 bases. Germline CDR1 reads DFQATT; CDR2 reads SNEGSKA (reference sequence).

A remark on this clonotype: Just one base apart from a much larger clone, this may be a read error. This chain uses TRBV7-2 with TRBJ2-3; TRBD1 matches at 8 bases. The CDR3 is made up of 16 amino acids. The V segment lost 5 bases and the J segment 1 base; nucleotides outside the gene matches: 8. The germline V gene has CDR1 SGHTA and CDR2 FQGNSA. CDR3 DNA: TGTGCCAGCAGCACAACCTACAGGGGGGGCACAGATACGCAGTATTTT. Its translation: CASSTTYRGGTDTQYF.

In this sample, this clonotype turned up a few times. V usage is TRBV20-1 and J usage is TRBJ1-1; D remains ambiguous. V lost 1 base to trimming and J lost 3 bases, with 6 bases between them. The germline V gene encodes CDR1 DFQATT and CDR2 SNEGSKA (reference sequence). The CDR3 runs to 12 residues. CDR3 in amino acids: CSARAHDTEAFF. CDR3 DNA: TGCAGTGCTAGAGCACACGACACTGAAGCTTTCTTT.

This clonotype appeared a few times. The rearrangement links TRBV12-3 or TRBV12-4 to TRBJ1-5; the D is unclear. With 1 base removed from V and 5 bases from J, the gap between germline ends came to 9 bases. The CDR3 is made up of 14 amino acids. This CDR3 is CASSLGFSYQPQHF. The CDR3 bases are TGTGCCAGCAGTTTAGGTTTCAGTTATCAGCCCCAGCATTTT.

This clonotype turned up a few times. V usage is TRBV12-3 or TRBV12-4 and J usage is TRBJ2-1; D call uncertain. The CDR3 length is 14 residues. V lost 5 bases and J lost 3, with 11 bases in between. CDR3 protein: CASSTDLDYNEQFF. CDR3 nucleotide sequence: TGTGCCAGCAGTACCGACCTGGACTACAATGAGCAGTTCTTC.

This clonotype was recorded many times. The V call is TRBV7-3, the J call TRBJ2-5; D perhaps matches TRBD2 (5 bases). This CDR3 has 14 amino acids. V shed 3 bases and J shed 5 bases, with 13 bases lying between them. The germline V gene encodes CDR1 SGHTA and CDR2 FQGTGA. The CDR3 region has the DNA TGTGCCAGCAGCTTTGGAGGACGGAGGGAGACCCAGTACTTC. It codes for CASSFGGRRETQYF.

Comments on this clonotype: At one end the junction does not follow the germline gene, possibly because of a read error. As DNA, the CDR3 is TGCGCCAGCAGCTTGCATAGCGGGGGACCCACAGATTCGCAGTATTTT. Protein: CASSLHSGGPTDSQYF. The chain links TRBV5-1 to TRBJ2-3; 9 bases are a match to TRBD2. The CDR3 contains 16 residues. Germline V lookup: CDR1 SGHRS, CDR2 YFSETQ.

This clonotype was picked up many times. CDR3 DNA sequence: TGTGCCAGCAGCGAGGACCAGGGAAGCGGTGGCTACACCTTC. Translating it yields CASSEDQGSGGYTF. The rearrangement links TRBV12-3 or TRBV12-4 to TRBJ1-2; tentatively, D is TRBD1 (5 bases). Trimming took off 6 bases at V and 7 bases at J, with 18 bases between the two ends. CDR3 length equals 14 residues.

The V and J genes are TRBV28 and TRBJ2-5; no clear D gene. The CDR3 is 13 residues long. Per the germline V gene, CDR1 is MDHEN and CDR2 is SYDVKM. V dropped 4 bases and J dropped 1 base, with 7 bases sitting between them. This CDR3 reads CASSSAAQETQYF. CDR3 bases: TGTGCCAGCAGTTCGGCCGCCCAAGAGACCCAGTACTTC.

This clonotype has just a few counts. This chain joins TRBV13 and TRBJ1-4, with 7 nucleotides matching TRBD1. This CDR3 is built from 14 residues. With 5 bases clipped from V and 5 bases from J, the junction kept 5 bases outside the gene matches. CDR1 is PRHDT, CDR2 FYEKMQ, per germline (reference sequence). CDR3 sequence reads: CASSPGTENEKLFF. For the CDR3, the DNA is TGTGCCAGCAGCCCTGGGACAGAGAATGAAAAACTGTTTTTT.

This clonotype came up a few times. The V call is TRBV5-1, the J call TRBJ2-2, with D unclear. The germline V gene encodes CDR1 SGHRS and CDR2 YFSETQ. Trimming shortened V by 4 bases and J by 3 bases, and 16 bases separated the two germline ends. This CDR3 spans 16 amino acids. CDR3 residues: CASSLGGRTDTGELFF. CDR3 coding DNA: TGCGCCAGCAGCCTGGGTGGGCGGACGGACACCGGGGAGCTGTTTTTT.

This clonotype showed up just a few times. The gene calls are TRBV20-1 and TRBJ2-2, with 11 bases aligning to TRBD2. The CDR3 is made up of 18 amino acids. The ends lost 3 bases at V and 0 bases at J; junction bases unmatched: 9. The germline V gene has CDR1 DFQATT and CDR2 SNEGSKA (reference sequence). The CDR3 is CSARGWLAGGSNTGELFF. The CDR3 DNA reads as TGCAGTGCTAGGGGGTGGCTAGCGGGGGGATCGAACACCGGGGAGCTGTTTTTT.

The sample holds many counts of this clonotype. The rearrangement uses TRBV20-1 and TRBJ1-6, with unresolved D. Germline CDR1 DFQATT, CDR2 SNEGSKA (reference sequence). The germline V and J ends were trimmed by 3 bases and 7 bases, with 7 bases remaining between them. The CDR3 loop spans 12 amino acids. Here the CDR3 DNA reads TGCAGTGCTAGGTCCACCAATTCACCCCTCCACTTT. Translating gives CSARSTNSPLHF.

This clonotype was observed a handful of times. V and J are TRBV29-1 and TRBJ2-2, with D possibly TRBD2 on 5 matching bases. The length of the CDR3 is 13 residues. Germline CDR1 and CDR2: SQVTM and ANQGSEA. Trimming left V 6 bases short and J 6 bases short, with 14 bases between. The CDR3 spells CSVSYSEAGELFF. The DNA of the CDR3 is TGCAGCGTCTCTTATAGCGAGGCCGGGGAGCTGTTTTTT.

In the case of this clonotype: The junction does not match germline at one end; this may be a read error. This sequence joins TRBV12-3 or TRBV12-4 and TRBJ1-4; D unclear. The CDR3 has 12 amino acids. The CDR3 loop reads CASSFSGENLFF. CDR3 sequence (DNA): TGTGCCAGCAGTTTTTCTGGCGAAAACCTGTTTTTT.

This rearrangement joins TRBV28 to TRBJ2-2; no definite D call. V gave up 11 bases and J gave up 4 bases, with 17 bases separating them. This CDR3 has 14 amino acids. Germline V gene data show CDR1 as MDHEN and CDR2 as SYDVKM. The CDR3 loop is CAARWPSGTGELFF. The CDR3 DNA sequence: TGTGCCGCCCGGTGGCCTTCGGGCACCGGGGAGCTGTTTTTT.

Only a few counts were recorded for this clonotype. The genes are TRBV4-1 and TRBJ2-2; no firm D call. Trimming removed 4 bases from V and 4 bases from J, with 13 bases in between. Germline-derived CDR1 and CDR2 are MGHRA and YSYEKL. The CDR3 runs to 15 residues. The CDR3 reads CASSPIGTSTGELFF. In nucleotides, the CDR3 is TGCGCCAGCAGCCCGATTGGAACTTCCACCGGGGAGCTGTTTTTT.

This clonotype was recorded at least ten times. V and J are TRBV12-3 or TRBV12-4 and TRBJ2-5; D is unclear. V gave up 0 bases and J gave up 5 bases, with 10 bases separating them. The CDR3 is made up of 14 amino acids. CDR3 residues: CASSLAGKRETQYF. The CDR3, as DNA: TGTGCCAGCAGTTTAGCGGGGAAGAGGGAGACCCAGTACTTC.

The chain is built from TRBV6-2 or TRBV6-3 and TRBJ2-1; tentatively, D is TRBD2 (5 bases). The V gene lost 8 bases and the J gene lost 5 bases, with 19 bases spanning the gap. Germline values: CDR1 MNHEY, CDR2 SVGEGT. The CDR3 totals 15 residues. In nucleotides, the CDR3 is TGTGCCAGCCTCGAGAGGACTGTTAGGCACAATGAGCAGTTCTTC. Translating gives CASLERTVRHNEQFF.

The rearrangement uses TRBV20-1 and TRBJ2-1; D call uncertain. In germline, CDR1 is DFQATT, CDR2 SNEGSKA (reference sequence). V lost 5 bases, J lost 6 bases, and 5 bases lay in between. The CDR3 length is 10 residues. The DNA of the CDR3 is TGCAGTGCTTTGCCCAATGAGCAGTTCTTC. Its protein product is CSALPNEQFF.

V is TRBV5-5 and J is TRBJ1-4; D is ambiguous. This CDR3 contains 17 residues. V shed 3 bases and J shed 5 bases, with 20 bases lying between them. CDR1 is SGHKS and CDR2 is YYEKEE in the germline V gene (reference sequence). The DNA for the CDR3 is TGTGCCAGCAGCTCCAACAGTCCGGGAGTTAAAAATGAAAAACTGTTTTTT. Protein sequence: CASSSNSPGVKNEKLFF.

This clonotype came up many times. In DNA form, the CDR3 reads TGCGCCAGCAGCCTCGTTACGGAGGGCCCGGAAGCTTTCTTT. Its protein product is CASSLVTEGPEAFF. This chain links TRBV4-3 with TRBJ1-1; the D is unclear. The V gene's germline CDR1 is LGHNA and CDR2 YSLEER. This CDR3 comprises 14 residues. Trimming took off 4 bases at V and 8 bases at J, with 17 bases between the two ends.

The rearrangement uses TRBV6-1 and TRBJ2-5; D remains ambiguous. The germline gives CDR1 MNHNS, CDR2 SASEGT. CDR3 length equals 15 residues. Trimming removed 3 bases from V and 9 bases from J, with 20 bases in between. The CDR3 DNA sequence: TGTGCCAGCAGTGAGACGCGCAGGACCGCGGTGGCCCAGTACTTC. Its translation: CASSETRRTAVAQYF.

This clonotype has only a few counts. The CDR3 sequence is CASSPGGGSTEAFF. For the CDR3, the DNA is TGTGCCAGCAGTCCCGGGGGAGGGAGCACTGAAGCTTTCTTT. This chain connects TRBV12-3 or TRBV12-4 to TRBJ1-1; D might be TRBD1 (5 bases). There are 14 residues in the CDR3. The ends were cut back, 5 bases at V and 4 bases at J, with 14 bases in the middle.

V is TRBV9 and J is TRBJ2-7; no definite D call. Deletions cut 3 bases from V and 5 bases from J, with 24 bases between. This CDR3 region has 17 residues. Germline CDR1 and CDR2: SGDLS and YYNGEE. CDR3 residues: CASSADRASRNEDEQYF. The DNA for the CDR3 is TGTGCCAGCAGCGCCGACCGGGCCTCGAGGAATGAGGACGAGCAGTACTTC.

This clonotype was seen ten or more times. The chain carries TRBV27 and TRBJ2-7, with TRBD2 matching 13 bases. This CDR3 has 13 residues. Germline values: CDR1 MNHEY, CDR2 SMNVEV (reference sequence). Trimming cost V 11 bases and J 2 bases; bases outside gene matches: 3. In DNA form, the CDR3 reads TGTGCCTGCGGACTAGCGGGGGCCTACGAGCAGTACTTC. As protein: CACGLAGAYEQYF.

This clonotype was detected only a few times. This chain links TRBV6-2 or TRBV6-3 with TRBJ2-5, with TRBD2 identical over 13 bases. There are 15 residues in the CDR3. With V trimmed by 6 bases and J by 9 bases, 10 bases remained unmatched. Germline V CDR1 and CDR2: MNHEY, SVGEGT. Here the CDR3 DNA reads TGTGCCAGCAGCCCCGGACTAGCGGGGGCCCAGGCCCAGTACTTC. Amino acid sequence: CASSPGLAGAQAQYF.